Following are 22 T cell receptor beta chains from one sample sequenced in a study of T cell repertoires in cytomegalovirus infection. No antigen has been identified for these receptors. TCRdb passed the reads through MiXCR, listing each CDR3 protein once. Among roughly 350,000 distinct CDR3 sequences listed, roughly 34% were seen once. This specimen consisted of cultured PBMCs, obtained from culture after CMV antigen stimulation. These receptors were taken from a human donor in good health (CMV status not recorded). Some clones in this sample may be carry-over from other donors' samples.

Concerning this clonotype: A read error may be the cause here, since a much bigger clone is one base away. Without the conserved terminal phenylalanine or tryptophan, this CDR3 likely stems from a read error. V usage is TRBV7-2 and J usage is TRBJ2-3; D is unresolved. CDR1 is SGHTA, CDR2 FQGNSA, per germline. The germline V and J ends were trimmed by 5 bases and 1 base, with 13 bases remaining between them. The CDR3 extends over 15 amino acids. The CDR3 nucleotides read TGTGCCAGCAGCCTGGGCCTGCCGGGCACAGATACGCAGTATTTA. As protein: CASSLGLPGTDTQYL.

The chain uses TRBV30 and TRBJ2-3; the D gene is possibly TRBD1 (6 bases). The germline V gene encodes CDR1 GTSNPN and CDR2 SVGIG (reference sequence). This CDR3 is built from 14 residues. Trimming pared 3 bases from V and 2 bases from J, leaving 12 bases between. CDR3 in DNA: TGTGCCTGGAGCAAAGGGGGACCCACAGATACGCAGTATTTT. Protein sequence: CAWSKGGPTDTQYF. Full variable domain (outside the CDR3, taken from reference TRBV30 and TRBJ2-3): SQTIHQWPATLVQPVGSPLSLECTVEGTSNPNLYWYRQAAGRGLQLLFYSVGIGQISSEVPQNLSASRPQDRQFILSSKKLLLSDSGFYLCAWSKGGPTDTQYFGPGTRLTVL.

This clonotype showed up just a few times. The genes are TRBV6-1 and TRBJ2-3, with 14 nucleotides matching TRBD2. CDR3 length: 13 residues. CDR1 is MNHNS, CDR2 SASEGT, per germline. After removal of 7 bases from V and 9 bases from J, the junction contained 3 bases not matched to a gene. The CDR3 loop reads CASTRTSGGTQYF. DNA for the CDR3: TGTGCCAGCACCCGGACTAGCGGGGGGACGCAGTATTTT.

This clonotype was counted only a few times. The V and J genes are TRBV7-2 and TRBJ2-1; D is possibly TRBD1 (5 bases). The CDR3 is 15 residues long. CDR1 and CDR2 (germline): SGHTA, FQGNSA. Trimming took 6 bases from V and 8 from J, leaving 20 bases between them. The CDR3 reads CASSFGAGSPDEQFF. CDR3 bases: TGTGCCAGCAGTTTTGGGGCTGGGTCTCCGGATGAGCAGTTCTTC. The full variable domain, completed using reference TRBV7-2 and TRBJ2-1, is GAGVSQSPSNKVTEKGKDVELRCDPISGHTALYWYRQSLGQGLEFLIYFQGNSAPDKSGLPSDRFSAERTGGSVSTLTIQRTQQEDSAVYLCASSFGAGSPDEQFFGPGTRLTVL.

This clonotype has a handful of counts. This rearrangement joins TRBV4-2 to TRBJ2-3; D is undetermined. The length of the CDR3 is 17 residues. With 0 bases removed from V and 2 bases from J, the gap between germline ends came to 15 bases. Germline loops: CDR1 LGHNA, CDR2 YNFKEQ. Here the CDR3 reads CASSQEGRTDPTDTQYF. CDR3 in DNA: TGTGCCAGCAGCCAAGAAGGTAGAACAGATCCCACAGATACGCAGTATTTT.

This clonotype was observed a handful of times. This chain joins TRBV15 and TRBJ2-1; the D gene could be TRBD1 or TRBD2 (6 bases each). The CDR3 extends over 15 amino acids. The V end was cut by 2 bases, the J end by 7 bases, with 15 bases between. Germline CDR1 is LNHNV and CDR2 is YYDKDF (reference sequence). CDR3 region: CATSRSRGRYNEQFF. In DNA, the CDR3 is TGTGCCACCAGCAGATCGAGGGGGAGGTATAATGAGCAGTTCTTC.

This rearrangement joins TRBV6-5 to TRBJ1-1; no firm D call. CDR3 length equals 13 residues. Germline CDR1 reads MNHEY; CDR2 reads SVGAGI. Between the trimmed V and J ends, which lost 6 bases and 3 bases, there was a span of 11 bases. CDR3 DNA sequence: TGTGCCAGCAGCCGGAATTCTTACACTGAAGCTTTCTTT. Translation: CASSRNSYTEAFF.

The chain joins TRBV7-2 to TRBJ2-7; 10 nucleotides match TRBD1. The trim removed 1 base at V and 6 bases at J, leaving 6 bases unmatched. The germline CDR1 and CDR2 sequences are SGHTA and FQGNSA. CDR3 length: 15 amino acids. CDR3 bases: TGTGCCAGCAGCTTAGTTGGGGGACAGGGGCGCGAGCAGTACTTC. As protein: CASSLVGGQGREQYF.

This clonotype is medium-sized. The chain uses TRBV7-2 and TRBJ1-1; D gene ambiguous. Germline CDR1 and CDR2: SGHTA and FQGNSA. This CDR3 has 13 residues. Deletions cut 8 bases from V and 2 bases from J, with 12 bases between. CDR3 DNA: TGTGCCAGCGGGCGTCAGTCCAACACTGAAGCTTTCTTT. This encodes CASGRQSNTEAFF.

This clonotype has a handful of counts. The rearrangement uses TRBV7-9 and TRBJ1-1; D perhaps matches TRBD1 (5 bases). Trimming shortened V by 1 base and J by 4 bases, and 19 bases separated the two germline ends. CDR3 length equals 17 residues. Germline V CDR1 and CDR2: SEHNR, FQNEAQ (reference sequence). CDR3 nucleotide sequence: TGTGCCAGCAGCTTAGGGGGGACTGTCCGTAAGTCCACTGAAGCTTTCTTT. Its translation is CASSLGGTVRKSTEAFF.

This clonotype has more than one count but fewer than ten. The V call is TRBV6-6, the J call TRBJ1-1; TRBD1 matches at 11 bases. CDR3 length: 17 residues. V lost 4 bases and J lost 4; bases outside the gene matches: 11. Germline loops: CDR1 MNHNY, CDR2 SVGAGI (reference sequence). The CDR3 protein is CASSFNGQGARGTEAFF. CDR3 sequence (DNA): TGTGCCAGCAGTTTTAATGGACAGGGGGCTAGGGGCACTGAAGCTTTCTTT.

This clonotype was counted only a few times. The chain recombines TRBV18 with TRBJ2-1; no definite D call. Per germline, CDR1 KGHSH and CDR2 LQKENI. The CDR3 covers 13 residues. V lost 3 bases to trimming and J lost 5 bases, with 8 bases between them. This chain's CDR3 is CASSPKAHNEQFF. CDR3 nucleotides: TGTGCCAGCTCACCCAAAGCCCACAATGAGCAGTTCTTC.

The chain employs TRBV2 and TRBJ1-2, with a weak D call TRBD1 (5 bases). CDR3 length: 13 amino acids. CDR1 is SNHLY and CDR2 is FYNNEI in the germline V gene. V gave up 9 bases and J gave up 0 bases, with 11 bases separating them. CDR3 coding DNA: TGTGCCAGAGGGACGGCTACTAACTATGGCTACACCTTC. Its protein product is CARGTATNYGYTF.

The chain couples TRBV28 to TRBJ2-5, with TRBD2 identical over 10 bases. This CDR3 region has 17 residues. V lost 1 base, J lost 8 bases, and 13 bases stayed unmatched. Germline V CDR1 and CDR2: MDHEN, SYDVKM. The CDR3 DNA sequence: TGTGCCAGCAGTTTATTTAGCCTAGCGGGAGAGAAGAAAACCCAGTACTTC. This encodes CASSLFSLAGEKKTQYF.

The rearrangement uses TRBV9 and TRBJ1-2; possible D gene TRBD1, 5 bases. Trimming removed 3 bases at V and 0 bases at J, with 12 bases between. The CDR3 is made up of 15 amino acids. The germline CDR1 and CDR2 sequences are SGDLS and YYNGEE. In DNA form, the CDR3 reads TGTGCCAGCAGCGCCTCACCGGGGCCTAACTATGGCTACACCTTC. It is translated as CASSASPGPNYGYTF.

V gene TRBV7-2 combines with J gene TRBJ2-1, with D possibly TRBD2 on 5 matching bases. CDR1 and CDR2 from the germline V gene are SGHTA and FQGNSA. V lost 4 bases, J lost 8 bases, and 15 bases lay in between. The CDR3 has 14 residues. The CDR3 DNA follows: TGTGCCAGCAGCTCCCGGGGTAGACTACATGAGCAGTTCTTC. Translated: CASSSRGRLHEQFF.

This clonotype was seen repeatedly, ten times or more. The rearrangement links TRBV7-2 to TRBJ1-4; D not resolved. V was cut by 5 bases and J by 9 bases, with 7 bases left in between. Germline CDR1 SGHTA, CDR2 FQGNSA. The CDR3 is 11 residues long. CDR3 sequence: CASSQRQKLFF. CDR3 nucleotide sequence: TGTGCCAGCAGCCAACGACAAAAACTGTTTTTT.

The chain uses TRBV7-2 and TRBJ2-5; TRBD2 aligns across 9 bases. The CDR3 covers 15 residues. The ends lost 5 bases at V and 5 bases at J; junction bases unmatched: 9. Per germline, CDR1 SGHTA and CDR2 FQGNSA. CDR3 bases: TGTGCCAGCAGCCGCTCGCGGGAGGGGTTGGAGACCCAGTACTTC. Residues: CASSRSREGLETQYF.

V usage is TRBV27 and J usage is TRBJ2-2, with 12 positions matching TRBD2. The J segment lost 5 bases and the V segment lost 7 bases, leaving 20 bases of the junction unmatched. Germline CDR1 and CDR2: MNHEY and SMNVEV (reference sequence). The CDR3 covers 20 residues. CDR3: CASKTEGWLAGGPSTGELFF. The DNA of the CDR3 is TGTGCCAGCAAGACCGAGGGGTGGCTAGCGGGAGGGCCGAGTACCGGGGAGCTGTTTTTT.

The chain links TRBV7-2 to TRBJ2-1; D is unresolved. Germline-derived CDR1 and CDR2 are SGHTA and FQGNSA. The CDR3 spans 13 residues. V was pared by 3 bases and J by 5 bases, with 8 bases between. The CDR3 nucleotides read TGTGCCAGCAGCTTTTCGGTTAACAATGAGCAGTTCTTC. Translated: CASSFSVNNEQFF.

V is TRBV19 and J is TRBJ2-1, with a weak D call TRBD1 (6 bases). V was shortened by 4 bases and J by 8 bases, with 21 bases between the two germline ends. The CDR3 is made up of 16 amino acids. CDR1 LNHDA and CDR2 SQIVND come from the germline V gene (reference sequence). CDR3 nucleotide sequence: TGTGCCAGTAGTACGCAGGGGCTAAAGAAATTCGATGAGCAGTTCTTC. Translated: CASSTQGLKKFDEQFF.

The chain has TRBV27 and TRBJ2-7; D unresolved. Germline CDR1 reads MNHEY; CDR2 reads SMNVEV (reference sequence). The CDR3 consists of 14 residues. V gave up 0 bases and J gave up 7 bases, with 13 bases separating them. The chain's CDR3 is CASSLSFGLGEQYF. CDR3 nucleotides: TGTGCCAGCAGTTTATCGTTTGGCCTGGGGGAGCAGTACTTC.